The present entry profiles one TCR beta chain with its context. Its antigen is unidentified. A sample-barcoded 5' primer and a J-beta primer mix were used in a second PCR of roughly 6 to 11 cycles. Each cDNA molecule was tagged by a template-switch adaptor that had 12 random nucleotides. TCRdb re-called the 5' RACE reads with MiXCR, one entry per CDR3 protein. The table lists about 290,000 distinct CDR3 sequences, about 25% of them singletons. This specimen comes from a study of blood T cells in healthy people across ages. The germline V and J ends were trimmed by 4 bases and 0 bases, with 13 bases remaining between them. This CDR3 spans 17 amino acids. Germline V lookup: CDR1 SGHVS, CDR2 FNYEAQ. Notes on the study in general: Older age coincided with a roughly linear decline in TCR beta diversity per million T cells. CMV status of donors was unknown, possibly confounding expanded clonotype changes. Naive T cell percentage showed a strong correlation with TCR beta diversity.

Sequencing used blood. The sequence derives from a woman in her seventies in good health. The chain employs TRBV7-6 and TRBJ1-6, with D unresolved. The CDR3 DNA is TGTGCCAGCAGCTCGACACCAGGAAGCTCCTATAATTCACCCCTCCACTTT. Its translation: CASSSTPGSSYNSPLHF.